This T cell receptor (beta chain) was sequenced for a study of OX40 agonist ivuxolimab in advanced cancers. At the level of the whole study: Ivuxolimab was an agonistic, fully human IgG2 monoclonal antibody directed against OX40 (CD134), a costimulatory receptor. The purpose of peripheral TCRbeta sequencing was to test whether ivuxolimab changed TCR sequence diversity and led to clonal T-cell expansion. Of the roughly 54 patients in dose escalation, 19 had hepatocellular carcinoma, about 15 had melanoma, 9 had renal cell carcinoma and 9 had head and neck cancer. The dose-escalation cohort was 82.7% male with a mean age of roughly 62 years, ranging from about 23 to 85. Partial responses were achieved by three dose-escalation patients, of whom one had hepatocellular carcinoma and two had cutaneous melanoma. Prior anti-PD-1, anti-PD-L1 or anti-CTLA-4 therapy was permitted, and checkpoint inhibitors had been received by roughly 42% of dose-escalation patients. The paper covers the monotherapy dose-escalation part of the phase I ivuxolimab trial, which included N of about 56 patients. Intravenous ivuxolimab was administered to patients every 2 weeks at six dose levels: 0.01, 0.1, 0.3, 1.5, 3 and 10 mg/kg. Overall study results and their limits: After ivuxolimab, more expanded clones were found on average in CD8+ T cells than in CD4+ T cells. At doses from 0.1 to 3.0 mg/kg, clonal expansion was seen in both CD4+ and CD8+ blood T cells between baseline and week 6. Antigen specificity was not determined for the clonally expanded peripheral T cells. In partial responders in the 0.1-3.0 mg/kg groups, normalized peripheral clonal expansion was found to be among the lowest, especially among CD8+ T cells. Low levels of normalized T-cell clonal expansion were also seen in some patients who did not respond.

Notes on this clone: Its antigen remains undetermined. No per-base quality is available; no much larger clone lies one base away.

The trial excluded patients who had a history of autoimmune disease or who were on systemic immunosuppression. Peripheral blood for TCR sequencing was drawn from every dose cohort at baseline, at cycle 4 day 1 and at cycle 7 day 1. The samples were taken from a phase I, first-in-human, multicenter, open-label dose-escalation trial of ivuxolimab. Adults with locally advanced or metastatic melanoma, renal cell, hepatocellular, or head and neck squamous cell carcinoma were enrolled in the trial. Before TCR sequencing, CD4+ T cells and CD8+ T cells were sorted from peripheral blood as separate populations. The germline V gene provides CDR1 MDHEN and CDR2 SYDVKM. Counted from cysteine to phenylalanine, this CDR3 has 13 amino acids. This entry keeps only the CDR3 DNA: 39 bases, framed from base 1. Trimming removed 4 bases from V and 6 bases from J, leaving 11 bases between the germline ends. To sequence the TCRbeta CDR3 region, genomic DNA was isolated from the sorted cells. The immunoSEQ Assay was used for sequencing of TCRbeta CDR3 regions. What TCRdb holds here is the immuneACCESS table cut down to in-frame rearrangements. Part of the clones is not present; checked against another copy, under half of the missing clones reflect an unresolved V gene, and the others are unexplained. In all, the sample holds around 140,000 clones, and under 95% of those were seen once. Of the sample, more than 0.8% is held by the ten largest clones.

Sample: CD4+ or CD8+ T cells sorted from blood, taken in a trial of the OX40 agonist ivuxolimab. The source is an adult with an advanced solid tumor such as melanoma, head and neck, liver or kidney cancer. The receptor chain draws on TRBV28 and TRBJ2-3, and the D gene may be TRBD1, 5 bases matching. The CDR3 is CASSSPGKDTQYF. The DNA sequence is as follows: TGTGCCAGCAGTTCCCCAGGGAAGGATACGCAGTATTTT.